This TCR beta chain was obtained from a study of blood T cell repertoires in COVID-19. Whole-study context: PBMCs, B-cell-depleted T cells, or T cells provided the cDNA or gDNA that made up the material.

Data came from immunoSEQ multiplex PCR; TCRdb stores just in-frame clones and leaves some out. This table holds roughly 380,000 clones, approximately 80% found once. Per the germline V gene, CDR1 is SNHLY and CDR2 is FYNNEI. V shed 9 bases and J 7 bases; nucleotides not matched to a gene: 14. The CDR3 contains 15 residues. The origin of this receptor is a human donor with acute or convalescent COVID-19. The donor label of this sample is uncertain. Sequenced sample: peripheral blood. J is TRBJ1-4 and V is TRBV2, with 7 bases fitting TRBD1. The CDR3 DNA reads as TGTGCCAGTGGGGTGGTGCGACAGGGAGGTGAAAAACTGTTTTTT. Its translation is CASGVVRQGGEKLFF.